Presented here are 18 T cell receptor beta chains from one specimen sequenced in a study of T cells expressing NK-cell markers. TCRdb re-called the 5' RACE reads; one entry per CDR3 protein, DNA not given. Its clone listing holds 400,000 to 500,000 distinct CDR3 sequences. Material: blood T cells: a sorted CD56 or NKG2C T cell subset, CD4+ or CD8+ T cells, or bulk PBMC T cells (not recorded which). The receptor set was obtained from a woman between 18 and 70 years old in good health.

The chain is built from TRBV5-1 and TRBJ2-3; the TCRdb D gene call, TRBD2, has no DNA to confirm it. The CDR3 covers 14 residues. Germline CDR1 is SGHRS and CDR2 is YFSETQ. The CDR3: CASRIAGATNTQYF.

The V and J genes are TRBV29-1 and TRBJ2-5. CDR1 and CDR2 (germline): SQVTM, ANQGSEA. The CDR3 totals 12 residues. The CDR3 protein is CSVEEGKETQYF.

V is TRBV20-1 and J is TRBJ1-1; no DNA is available, so the TRBD1 call from TCRdb remains unchecked. Germline V gene sequence: CDR1 DFQATT, CDR2 SNEGSKA (reference sequence). There are 15 residues in the CDR3. This CDR3 is CSARRRFTHYTEAFF.

The rearrangement uses TRBV12-3 or TRBV12-4 and TRBJ1-4. This CDR3 region has 11 residues. CDR3: CASSLSEKLFF.

CDR3 protein: CASSQGLAGLKTQYF. J is TRBJ2-5 and V is TRBV12-3 or TRBV12-4; TCRdb's D call, TRBD2, is unchecked because there is no DNA. The CDR3 extends over 15 amino acids.

This chain links TRBV7-2 with TRBJ2-1; the D gene TCRdb calls, TRBD2, cannot be checked with no DNA. CDR1 is SGHTA, CDR2 FQGNSA, per germline. CDR3 size: 17 residues. The CDR3 sequence is CASSSYPTSGKVYEQFF.

The genes are TRBV11-2 and TRBJ1-5; as DNA is missing, the TRBD1 call by TCRdb cannot be tested. This CDR3 has 12 amino acids. Germline V gene lookup returns CDR1 SGHAT and CDR2 FQNNGV. This CDR3 reads CASSLAGEPQHF.

The chain is built from TRBV5-6 and TRBJ2-2; the TRBD1 assignment by TCRdb is unverifiable without DNA. Germline V lookup: CDR1 SGHDT, CDR2 YYEEEE. The CDR3 is made up of 15 amino acids. CDR3 amino acids: CASSFGTGLSGELFF.

V and J are TRBV19 and TRBJ2-2; no DNA is available, so the TRBD1 call from TCRdb remains unchecked. Germline values: CDR1 LNHDA, CDR2 SQIVND (reference sequence). The CDR3 runs to 16 residues. The CDR3 sequence is CASSMVPGAGTGELFF.

The V gene is TRBV27, the J gene TRBJ2-1; absent DNA, TCRdb's TRBD1 call cannot be checked. The CDR3 extends over 14 amino acids. The V gene's germline CDR1 is MNHEY and CDR2 SMNVEV (reference sequence). CDR3 sequence: CASSLDRTYNEQFF.

The rearrangement links TRBV20-1 to TRBJ2-3; the TRBD1 assignment by TCRdb is unverifiable without DNA. The CDR3 length is 16 residues. Germline values: CDR1 DFQATT, CDR2 SNEGSKA (reference sequence). This CDR3 is CSARGATSAPTDTQYF.

This rearrangement joins TRBV7-3 to TRBJ2-1. Per germline, CDR1 SGHTA and CDR2 FQGTGA. The CDR3 covers 13 residues. The CDR3 sequence is CASSLTSVNEQFF.

The rearrangement links TRBV7-2 to TRBJ2-1; TCRdb calls TRBD1, which cannot be checked without DNA. Germline V gene sequence: CDR1 SGHTA, CDR2 FQGNSA. The length of the CDR3 is 16 residues. The CDR3 here is CASSQPRQGAYNEQFF.

The genes are TRBV18 and TRBJ2-7; without DNA, the TCRdb call of TRBD2 cannot be checked. Germline V gene sequence: CDR1 KGHSH, CDR2 LQKENI. This CDR3 spans 16 amino acids. The CDR3 sequence: CASSRQGAGSSYEQYF.

This chain links TRBV7-9 with TRBJ2-7; without DNA, the TCRdb call of TRBD2 cannot be checked. Looked up from germline, CDR1 is SEHNR and CDR2 is FQNEAQ (reference sequence). The CDR3 loop spans 16 amino acids. CDR3 amino acids: CASSSSQRGGHREQYF.

This chain joins TRBV7-2 and TRBJ2-2; the TCRdb call, TRBD2, lacks DNA for checking. The CDR3 contains 15 residues. Germline V gene sequence: CDR1 SGHTA, CDR2 FQGNSA. CDR3 protein: CASSAGGEHTGELFF.

The chain has TRBV20-1 and TRBJ2-7; TCRdb gives TRBD1 as the D gene, but with no DNA this cannot be confirmed. Germline CDR1 reads DFQATT; CDR2 reads SNEGSKA (reference sequence). The CDR3 consists of 12 residues. CDR3 protein: CSAAFPPYEQYF.

This rearrangement joins TRBV7-2 to TRBJ2-3; without DNA, the TCRdb call of TRBD2 cannot be checked. The CDR3 is 16 amino acids. CDR1 is SGHTA, CDR2 FQGNSA, per germline. Here the CDR3 reads CASSLASTSGGHTQYF.